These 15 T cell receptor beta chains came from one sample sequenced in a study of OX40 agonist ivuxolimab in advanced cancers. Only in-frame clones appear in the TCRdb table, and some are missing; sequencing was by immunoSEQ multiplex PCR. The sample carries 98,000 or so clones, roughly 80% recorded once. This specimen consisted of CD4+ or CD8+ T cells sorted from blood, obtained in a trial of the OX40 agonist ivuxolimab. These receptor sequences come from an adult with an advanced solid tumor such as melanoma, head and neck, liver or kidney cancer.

Here the CDR3 reads CASSLSLAGTDTQYF. The CDR3, as DNA: TGTGCCAGCAGTTTATCCCTAGCGGGCACAGATACGCAGTATTTT. V is TRBV27 and J is TRBJ2-3, with 7 bases identical to TRBD2. The CDR3 is 15 residues long. CDR1 MNHEY and CDR2 SMNVEV come from the germline V gene (reference sequence). J was trimmed by 1 base and V by 0 bases; bases with no gene match: 1.

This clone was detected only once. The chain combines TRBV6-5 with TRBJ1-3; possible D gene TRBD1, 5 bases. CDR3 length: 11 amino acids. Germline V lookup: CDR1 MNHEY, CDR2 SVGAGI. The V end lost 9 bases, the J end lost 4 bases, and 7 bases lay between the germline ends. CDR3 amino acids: CASGAGNTIYF. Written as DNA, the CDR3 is TGTGCCAGTGGGGCGGGAAACACCATATATTTT.

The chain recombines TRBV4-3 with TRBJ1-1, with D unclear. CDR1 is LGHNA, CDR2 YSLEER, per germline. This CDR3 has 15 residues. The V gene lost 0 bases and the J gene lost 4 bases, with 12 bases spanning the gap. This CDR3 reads CASSQDGRFGTEAFF. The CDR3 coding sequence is TGCGCCAGCAGCCAAGATGGCAGGTTTGGCACTGAAGCTTTCTTT.

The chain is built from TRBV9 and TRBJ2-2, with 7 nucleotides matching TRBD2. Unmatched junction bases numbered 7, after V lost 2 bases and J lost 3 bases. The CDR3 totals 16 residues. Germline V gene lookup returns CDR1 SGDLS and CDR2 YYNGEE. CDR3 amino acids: CASSVWEGTDTGELFF. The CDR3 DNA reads TGTGCCAGCAGCGTCTGGGAGGGCACGGACACCGGGGAGCTGTTTTTT.

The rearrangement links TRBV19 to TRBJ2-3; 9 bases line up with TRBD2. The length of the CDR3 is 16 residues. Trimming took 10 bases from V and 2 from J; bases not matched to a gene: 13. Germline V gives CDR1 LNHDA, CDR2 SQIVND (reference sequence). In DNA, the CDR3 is TGTGCCACTACGACATATAGCGGGAGTGACACAGATACGCAGTATTTT. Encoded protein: CATTTYSGSDTDTQYF.

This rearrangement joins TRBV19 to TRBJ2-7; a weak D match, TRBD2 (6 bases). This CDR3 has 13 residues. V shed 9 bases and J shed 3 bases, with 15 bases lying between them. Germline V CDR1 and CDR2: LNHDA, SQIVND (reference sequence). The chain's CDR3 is CARLDYGHYEQYF. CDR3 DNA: TGTGCCAGACTGGACTACGGACACTACGAGCAGTACTTC.

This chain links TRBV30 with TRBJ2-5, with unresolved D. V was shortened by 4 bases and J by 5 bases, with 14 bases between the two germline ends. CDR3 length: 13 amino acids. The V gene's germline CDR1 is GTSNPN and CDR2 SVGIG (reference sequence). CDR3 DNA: TGTGCCTGGAATTACCGCCTCGGGGAGACCCAGTACTTC. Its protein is CAWNYRLGETQYF.

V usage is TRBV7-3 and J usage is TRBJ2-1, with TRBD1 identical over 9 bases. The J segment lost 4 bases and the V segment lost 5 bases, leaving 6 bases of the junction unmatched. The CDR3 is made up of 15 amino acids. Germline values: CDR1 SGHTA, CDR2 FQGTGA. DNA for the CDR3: TGTGCCAGCAGCGCCGCCGGGACAGGGTACAATGAGCAGTTCTTC. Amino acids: CASSAAGTGYNEQFF.

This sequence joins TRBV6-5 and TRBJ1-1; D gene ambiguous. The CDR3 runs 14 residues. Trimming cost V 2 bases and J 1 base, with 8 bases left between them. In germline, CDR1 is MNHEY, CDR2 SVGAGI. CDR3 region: CASSYPVGNTEAFF. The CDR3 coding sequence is TGTGCCAGCAGTTACCCCGTAGGGAACACTGAAGCTTTCTTT.

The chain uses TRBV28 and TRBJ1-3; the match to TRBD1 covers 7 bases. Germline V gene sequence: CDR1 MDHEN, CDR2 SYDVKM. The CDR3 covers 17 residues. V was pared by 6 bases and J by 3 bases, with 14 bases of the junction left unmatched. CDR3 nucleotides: TGTGCCAGCAGAAGAGGGGGGACAGTCCCTCGTGGAAACACCATATATTTT. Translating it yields CASRRGGTVPRGNTIYF. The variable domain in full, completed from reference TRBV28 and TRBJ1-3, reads DVKVTQSSRYLVKRTGEKVFLECVQDMDHENMFWYRQDPGLGLRLIYFSYDVKMKEKGDIPEGYSVSREKKERFSLILESASTNQTSMYLCASRRGGTVPRGNTIYFGEGSWLTVV.

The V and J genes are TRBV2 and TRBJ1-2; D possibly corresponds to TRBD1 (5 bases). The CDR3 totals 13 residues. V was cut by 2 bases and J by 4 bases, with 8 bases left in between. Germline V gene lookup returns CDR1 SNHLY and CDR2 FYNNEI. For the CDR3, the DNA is TGTGCCAGCAGTGAACAGGGACCCTATGGCTACACCTTC. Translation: CASSEQGPYGYTF.

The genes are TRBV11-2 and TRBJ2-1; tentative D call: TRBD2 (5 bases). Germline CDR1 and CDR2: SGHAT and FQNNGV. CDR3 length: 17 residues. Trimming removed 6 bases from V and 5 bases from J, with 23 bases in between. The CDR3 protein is CASSFQSRVGLHNEQFF. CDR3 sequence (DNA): TGTGCCAGCAGTTTTCAATCTCGTGTAGGACTTCACAATGAGCAGTTCTTC.

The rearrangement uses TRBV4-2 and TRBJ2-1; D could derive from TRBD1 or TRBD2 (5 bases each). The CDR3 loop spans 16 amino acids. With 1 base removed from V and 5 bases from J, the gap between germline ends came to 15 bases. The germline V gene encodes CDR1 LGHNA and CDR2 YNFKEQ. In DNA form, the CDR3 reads TGTGCCAGCAGCCAAGCTGGGGGAGAGGGAGACAATGAGCAGTTCTTC. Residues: CASSQAGGEGDNEQFF.

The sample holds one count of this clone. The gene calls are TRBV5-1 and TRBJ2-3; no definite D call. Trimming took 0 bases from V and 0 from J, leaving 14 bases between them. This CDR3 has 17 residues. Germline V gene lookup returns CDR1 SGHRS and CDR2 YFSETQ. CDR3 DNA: TGCGCCAGCAGCTTGGTTTTGTCAGGCGAAAGCACAGATACGCAGTATTTT. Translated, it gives CASSLVLSGESTDTQYF.

CDR3 DNA sequence: TGTGCCAGCTCCCCAGCGCAAGAGACCCAGTACTTC. Its protein product is CASSPAQETQYF. The chain carries TRBV18 and TRBJ2-5; D unresolved. The CDR3 totals 12 residues. Germline CDR1 and CDR2: KGHSH and LQKENI. Trimming took 6 bases from V and 2 from J, leaving 7 bases between them.